A single sample gave rise to the 19 T cell receptor beta chains below, sequenced in a study of T-cell reconstitution after alpha-beta-depleted transplantation in children. TCRbeta library construction was performed incorporating unique molecular identifiers. TCRdb used MiXCR to reprocess the PCR reads, holding one entry per CDR3 protein. Of 200,000 or so distinct CDR3 sequences detected, approximately 6.9% appear once; the ten largest clones hold 5.5%. The sample in question was PBMCs, obtained before TCRalphabeta/CD19-depleted stem cell transplant. The receptors here all came from a boy younger than 10 with acute lymphoblastic leukemia, due to receive a stem cell transplant.

This clonotype was detected ten times or more. The CDR3 sequence is CASSLSAVTEAFF. In DNA, the CDR3 is TGTGCCAGCAGTTTATCGGCGGTCACTGAAGCTTTCTTT. The V call is TRBV27, the J call TRBJ1-1, with D unresolved. The CDR3 is 13 amino acids. V lost 0 bases and J 4 bases, leaving 6 bases between the germline ends. Germline lookup yields CDR1 MNHEY and CDR2 SMNVEV (reference sequence).

This clonotype was seen a few times. The V gene is TRBV7-2, the J gene TRBJ1-4, with a possible D match to TRBD1 (6 bases). The germline gives CDR1 SGHTA, CDR2 FQGNSA. V was clipped by 5 bases and J by 7 bases, with 14 bases between them. This CDR3 region has 14 residues. In DNA, the CDR3 is TGTGCCAGCAGCGCCCAGGGGCGGGCTGAAAAACTGTTTTTT. It yields the protein CASSAQGRAEKLFF.

V is TRBV30 and J is TRBJ2-1; 7 bases are shared with TRBD2. CDR3 length equals 13 residues. The junction had 5 bases not matched to a gene; V was cut back by 0 bases and J by 9 bases. The V gene's germline CDR1 is GTSNPN and CDR2 SVGIG (reference sequence). The CDR3 region has the DNA TGTGCCTGGAGTGTACTGGCGGGAGCTGAGCAGTTCTTC. Encoded protein: CAWSVLAGAEQFF.

In its sample, this clonotype was seen many times. The rearrangement links TRBV15 to TRBJ2-3; tentative D call: TRBD2 (6 bases). The CDR3 loop spans 14 amino acids. Between the trimmed V and J ends, which lost 4 bases and 3 bases, there was a span of 11 bases. The germline CDR1 and CDR2 sequences are LNHNV and YYDKDF (reference sequence). The CDR3 loop reads CATSKASVTDTQYF. The CDR3 DNA reads TGTGCCACCAGCAAGGCTAGCGTAACAGATACGCAGTATTTT.

The J gene is TRBJ1-5, the V gene TRBV12-3 or TRBV12-4, with TRBD1 matching 10 bases. This CDR3 has 15 amino acids. V dropped 6 bases and J dropped 5; count of bases not matched to a gene: 7. The CDR3 coding sequence is TGTGCCAGCAGCCCCCCGGGACAGGGGTATCAGCCCCAGCATTTT. This gives the protein CASSPPGQGYQPQHF.

This clonotype was seen repeatedly, ten times or more. The J gene is TRBJ2-1, the V gene TRBV7-2; 10 bases align to TRBD2. After removal of 2 bases from V and 2 bases from J, the junction contained 21 bases not matched to a gene. The CDR3 extends over 22 amino acids. Germline CDR1 is SGHTA and CDR2 is FQGNSA. The DNA of the CDR3 is TGTGCCAGCAGCTTATCAACCCAACCCTCTAGCGGGAGTGGAGGCCCCTACAATGAGCAGTTCTTC. Encoded protein: CASSLSTQPSSGSGGPYNEQFF.

V usage is TRBV7-2 and J usage is TRBJ1-6, with D possibly being TRBD1 (5 bases). There are 15 residues in the CDR3. Germline CDR1 and CDR2: SGHTA and FQGNSA. With 2 bases removed from V and 9 bases from J, the gap between germline ends came to 14 bases. CDR3 DNA: TGTGCCAGCAGCTTACGAGAGGGGTGGGGTTCACCCCTCCACTTT. Encoded protein: CASSLREGWGSPLHF.

The gene calls are TRBV28 and TRBJ1-2; 8 positions agree with TRBD1. J was trimmed by 7 bases and V by 5 bases; bases with no gene match: 15. The CDR3 length is 16 residues. CDR1 and CDR2 (germline): MDHEN, SYDVKM. The CDR3 protein is CASSPRTGSYFIGYTF. The CDR3 nucleotides read TGTGCCAGCAGTCCAAGGACAGGGTCCTATTTTATTGGCTACACCTTC.

The V call is TRBV7-9, the J call TRBJ1-4; 8 bases map to TRBD1. The CDR3 is 14 residues long. Germline CDR1 and CDR2: SEHNR and FQNEAQ (reference sequence). V trimming: 5 bases; J trimming: 3 bases; junction bases outside the gene matches: 2. In nucleotides, the CDR3 is TGTGCCAGCAGCAGGACAGGGTCTAATGAAAAACTGTTTTTT. Its protein is CASSRTGSNEKLFF.

This clonotype was recorded a few times. This chain uses TRBV7-2 with TRBJ2-5; 9 nucleotides align to TRBD1. The CDR3 consists of 16 residues. Germline-derived CDR1 and CDR2 are SGHTA and FQGNSA. J lost 7 bases, V lost 5 bases, and 14 bases had no gene match. The CDR3 here is CASSPRGQGGHGTQYF. CDR3 coding DNA: TGTGCCAGCAGCCCCCGGGGACAGGGTGGGCATGGGACCCAGTACTTC. The full variable domain, its missing parts supplied by reference TRBV7-2 and TRBJ2-5, is GAGVSQSPSNKVTEKGKDVELRCDPISGHTALYWYRQSLGQGLEFLIYFQGNSAPDKSGLPSDRFSAERTGGSVSTLTIQRTQQEDSAVYLCASSPRGQGGHGTQYFGPGTRLLVL.

With regard to this clonotype: The junction departs from germline at one end; a sequencing error may be responsible. V is TRBV29-1 and J is TRBJ2-1, with 10 nucleotides matching TRBD1. CDR1 and CDR2 from the germline V gene are SQVTM and ANQGSEA. The CDR3 contains 17 residues. Written as DNA, the CDR3 is TGCAGCGTCGAAGGGACAGGGGAAACCAGAACATACAATGAGCAGTTCTTC. This codes for CSVEGTGETRTYNEQFF.

This chain uses TRBV27 with TRBJ1-5; the D is unclear. The ends were cut back, 0 bases at V and 4 bases at J, with 7 bases in the middle. From germline, CDR1 is MNHEY and CDR2 SMNVEV (reference sequence). The CDR3 length is 14 residues. The chain's CDR3 is CASSLSMANQPQHF. The CDR3 bases are TGTGCCAGCAGTTTATCGATGGCTAATCAGCCCCAGCATTTT.

This clonotype was picked up many times. The chain employs TRBV27 and TRBJ2-2, with unresolved D. The germline gives CDR1 MNHEY, CDR2 SMNVEV (reference sequence). Trimming stripped 10 bases from V and 4 bases from J, with 13 bases between. CDR3 length: 13 residues. CDR3 sequence reads: CATLVGPTGELFF. CDR3 coding DNA: TGTGCCACCCTAGTAGGACCCACCGGGGAGCTGTTTTTT.

About this clonotype itself: A read error is the likely source, as a far larger clone sits one nucleotide away. V is TRBV12-3 or TRBV12-4 and J is TRBJ2-5; 11 bases align to TRBD2. The CDR3 extends over 14 amino acids. The CDR3 DNA is TGTGCCTGCAGTTTAGCGGGGGGGCCGGAGACCCAGTACTTC. It is translated as CACSLAGGPETQYF.

This clonotype was seen ten or more times. V and J are TRBV20-1 and TRBJ1-1; D may be TRBD1 (5 bases). Trimming cost V 3 bases and J 5 bases, with 16 bases left between them. Germline CDR1 reads DFQATT; CDR2 reads SNEGSKA (reference sequence). CDR3 length: 14 residues. CDR3 DNA: TGCAGTGCTAGGGGTCTCGGGGGATTAACTGAAGCTTTCTTT. This sequence encodes CSARGLGGLTEAFF.

The sample holds many counts of this clonotype. This chain connects TRBV6-2 or TRBV6-3 to TRBJ2-2; 14 nucleotides line up with TRBD2. Germline V lookup: CDR1 MNHEY, CDR2 SVGEGT. The CDR3 sequence is 18 residues long. The ends lost 0 bases at V and 0 bases at J; junction bases unmatched: 0. The CDR3 sequence is CASSYSTSGGANTGELFF. The CDR3 DNA reads TGTGCCAGCAGTTACTCGACTAGCGGGGGGGCGAACACCGGGGAGCTGTTTTTT.

Ten or more counts support this clonotype. The rearrangement links TRBV7-9 to TRBJ1-1; D is uncertain. Trimming left V 5 bases short and J 12 bases short, with 16 bases between. The CDR3 totals 12 residues. The germline gives CDR1 SEHNR, CDR2 FQNEAQ (reference sequence). The CDR3 loop reads CASSLGGGLTFF. The CDR3 DNA reads as TGTGCCAGCAGCCTTGGAGGCGGCTTGACTTTCTTT.

Ten or more counts support this clonotype. The rearrangement joins TRBV12-3 or TRBV12-4 to TRBJ1-3, with D perhaps TRBD1 (5 bases). The CDR3 contains 13 residues. Trimming removed 8 bases from V and 1 base from J, with 9 bases in between. The chain's CDR3 is CASERGSGNTIYF. The CDR3 DNA follows: TGTGCCAGCGAACGGGGGTCTGGAAACACCATATATTTT.

This clonotype was seen repeatedly, ten times or more. The J gene is TRBJ1-5, the V gene TRBV5-1; TRBD1 aligns across 11 bases. This CDR3 region has 16 residues. The germline CDR1 and CDR2 sequences are SGHRS and YFSETQ. Unmatched junction bases numbered 6, after V lost 0 bases and J lost 7 bases. The CDR3, as DNA: TGCGCCAGCAGCTTGGACGGGACAGGGGGAGGCCAGCCCCAGCATTTT. Translated: CASSLDGTGGGQPQHF.